This T cell receptor (beta chain) was captured by sequencing in a study of OX40 agonist ivuxolimab in advanced cancers. A note on the overall study: Ivuxolimab was an agonistic, fully human IgG2 monoclonal antibody directed against OX40 (CD134), a costimulatory receptor. Partial responses were achieved by three dose-escalation patients, of whom one had hepatocellular carcinoma and two had cutaneous melanoma. Patients were allowed to have had prior anti-PD-1, anti-PD-L1 or anti-CTLA-4 therapy, and 40% of the dose-escalation patients had previously received checkpoint inhibitors. In the dose-escalation cohort, roughly 80% of patients were male, and the mean age was roughly 60 years, with a range of about 23 to 90. Of the roughly 52 patients in dose escalation, approximately 20 had hepatocellular carcinoma, some 15 had melanoma, 9 had renal cell carcinoma and 9 had head and neck cancer. Peripheral TCRbeta sequencing was intended to test whether TCR sequence diversity was altered and clonal T-cell expansion was caused by ivuxolimab. Intravenous ivuxolimab was administered to patients every 2 weeks at six dose levels: 0.01, 0.1, 0.3, 1.5, 3 and 10 mg/kg. The paper describes the monotherapy dose-escalation part (N = 52 patients) of the phase I trial of ivuxolimab.

Patients with autoimmune disease history or receiving systemic immunosuppression were excluded from the trial. Peripheral blood for TCR sequencing was drawn from every dose cohort at baseline, at cycle 4 day 1 and at cycle 7 day 1. Samples were obtained from an open-label, multicenter, first-in-human phase I dose-escalation trial of ivuxolimab. Adults with locally advanced or metastatic head and neck squamous cell, hepatocellular, melanoma or renal cell carcinoma were enrolled in the trial. Before TCR sequencing, CD4+ T cells and CD8+ T cells from peripheral blood were sorted into separate populations. On this clone itself: Which antigen it targets is not known. No quality values exist for individual bases; no much larger clone is one base distant.

What the work shows at the level of the full study, not this receptor alone: Partial responders in the 0.1-3.0 mg/kg groups had among the lowest normalized peripheral clonal expansion, especially among CD8+ T cells. At doses of 0.1 to 3.0 mg/kg, clonal expansion of both CD4+ and CD8+ blood T cells was observed from baseline to week 6. Low levels of normalized T-cell clonal expansion were also seen in some nonresponding patients. After ivuxolimab, CD8+ T cells had more expanded clones than CD4+ T cells on average. Which antigens the clonally expanded peripheral T cells were specific for was not determined.

To sequence the TCRbeta CDR3 region, genomic DNA was isolated from the sorted cells. The immunoSEQ Assay was used for sequencing of TCRbeta CDR3 regions. Here the immuneACCESS table is served through TCRdb, limited to in-frame sequences with V and J called. Missing clones are a known gap in these copies; in checked studies unresolved V genes cover under half, and the rest lacks a known reason. Present in this sample are about 88,000 clones, roughly 85% of which were seen just once. The top ten clonotypes cover roughly 0.22% of the sample. According to the germline V gene, CDR1 reads MDHEN and CDR2 reads SYDVKM. Relative to germline, V is 7 bases shorter and J is 5 bases shorter, with 14 bases between their ends. The cysteine opens and the phenylalanine closes a CDR3 of 13 amino acids. Only the CDR3 DNA stays, 39 bases, in frame from base 1.

The source is an adult with an advanced solid tumor such as melanoma, head and neck, liver or kidney cancer. Rearrangement joined TRBV28 to TRBJ2-5, with no reliable assignment of the D segment. The sequenced sample was CD4+ or CD8+ T cells sorted from blood, obtained in a trial of the OX40 agonist ivuxolimab. CDR3 protein: CASTIDVGETQYF. The DNA is as follows: TGTGCCAGCACCATCGATGTGGGGGAGACCCAGTACTTC.